This entry is about one TCR beta chain. Its cognate antigen has yet to be identified. Qualities for individual bases were not recorded, and no much larger clone is one base off. The immunoSEQ Assay, a bias-controlled multiplex PCR, was used to amplify TCRbeta CDR3 regions from genomic DNA. As for the authors' bioinformatics: Nucleated cell counts per sample were estimated from amplification of reference gene primers within the assay. To quantify the absolute abundance of each unique TCRbeta CDR3 rearrangement, sequence reads were collapsed and filtered. For each sample, productive Simpson clonality was calculated by taking the square root of Simpson's diversity index across productive rearrangements. This immuneACCESS table, as held by TCRdb, lists in-frame sequences with V and J called but not all clones. Of the missing ones, under half trace to an unresolved V gene in checked studies; the others have no known cause. D and trimming were read from the DNA, whereas the V and J calls and clone size are those reported in that table. The sample includes about 88,000 clones, with about nine tenths observed a single time. Roughly 15% of the sample belongs to the ten largest clones.

Taken from cysteine to phenylalanine, the CDR3 has 14 residues. Solely the CDR3 DNA is kept, with 42 bases framed from the first base. From a lookup of the germline V gene, CDR1 and CDR2 are MDHEN and SYDVKM. For this chain, trimming is 8 bases at the V end and 4 bases at the J end, and the number of junction bases without a gene match is 8. Collaborating institutions collected whole blood in K2EDTA tubes following their own protocols. For TCRbeta analysis, collaborator samples were shipped as frozen whole blood, as isolated PBMCs, or as DNA extracted from either sample type. This entry belongs to a study of blood T cell repertoires in COVID-19 (dated by TCRdb to 2020 to 2022). For context, the study as a whole: Samples from collaborators originated in the United States, Italy and Spain and spanned both the acute and convalescent phases of COVID-19. A de-identified subject ID, COVID-19 status, age in years and sex were almost always included in the sample metadata. The samples were drawn from two sources: the first 160 participants of the ongoing ImmuneRACE study, and approximately 1,300 subjects contributed by 6 global collaborators. Where available, HLA class I and class II types were taken from metadata supplied by the sample provider and were not determined by assay-based typing. A freely available public database, intended as a resource for researchers studying the immune response to SARS-CoV-2, is where the repertoires were released. Subjects who had been exposed to COVID-19, were actively infected with it, or had recovered from it provided the deeply sampled blood TCRbeta repertoires that made up the dataset. The prospective study material was composed of cDNA or gDNA derived from T cells, B-cell-depleted T cells, or PBMCs.

Overall study results and their limits: The quantity of clinical and demographic metadata differed by source and by participant and was supplied without curation.

Material for sequencing was peripheral blood. This receptor was taken from a male donor with acute or convalescent COVID-19. The chain employs TRBV28 and TRBJ1-1; 9 bases in the junction line up with TRBD1. The CDR3 reads as follows: CASHRGTGSTEAFF. The bases are TGTGCCAGCCATCGGGGGACAGGGAGCACTGAAGCTTTCTTT.